The 18 T cell receptor beta chains given below trace back to one sample, sequenced in a study of spatial heterogeneity in lung cancer (dated by TCRdb to between 2017 and 2020). The library was produced with 5' RACE. Sequencing used a NextSeq 500. Using fastp at Q25 and MiXCR, TCRdb reprocessed the public reads and kept productive beta chains. Entries that share a CDR3 protein sequence are merged under the most common genes and DNA. This sample has around 25,000 distinct CDR3 sequences in its table, and roughly 5.7% of those were observed once. 24% of the sample rests with the top ten. The time point label of this sample denotes: blood at routine non-recurrence follow-up after resection. This specimen consisted of PBMCs, obtained at follow-up. The receptors shown here come from a female donor with early-stage non-small cell lung cancer.

The sample holds many counts of this clonotype. V is TRBV27 and J is TRBJ2-3; 7 bases fit TRBD1. Germline lookup yields CDR1 MNHEY and CDR2 SMNVEV (reference sequence). The CDR3 spans 16 residues. Trimming removed 2 bases from V and 1 base from J; junction bases left unmatched: 6. Written as DNA, the CDR3 is TGTGCCAGCAGTTTAAGGATCGGGACAGGCACAGATACGCAGTATTTT. Protein: CASSLRIGTGTDTQYF.

This clonotype was counted at least ten times. This chain uses TRBV27 with TRBJ2-7, with 7 nucleotides matching TRBD1. Per the germline V gene, CDR1 is MNHEY and CDR2 is SMNVEV (reference sequence). The CDR3 is 16 amino acids. The V gene end was trimmed by 5 bases and the J gene end by 2 bases; junction bases not matched to a gene: 12. The CDR3 loop is CASSTNHRGSTYEQYF. In DNA, the CDR3 is TGTGCCAGCAGTACCAACCACAGGGGAAGTACCTACGAGCAGTACTTC.

This clonotype was detected ten times or more. The rearrangement links TRBV28 to TRBJ1-1, with TRBD1 as a possible D gene (5 bases). The V and J ends lost 8 bases and 3 bases respectively, with 22 bases between them. CDR1 and CDR2 from the germline V gene are MDHEN and SYDVKM. The length of the CDR3 is 16 residues. CDR3 nucleotide sequence: TGTGCCAGCCGAACAGGTTCCTTTTACTACGACACTGAAGCTTTCTTT. This codes for CASRTGSFYYDTEAFF.

This clonotype was detected many times. The chain joins TRBV28 to TRBJ1-5; 10 bases agree with TRBD1. J lost 5 bases, V lost 8 bases, and 9 bases had no gene match. The CDR3 consists of 15 residues. CDR1 and CDR2 (germline): MDHEN, SYDVKM. For the CDR3, the DNA is TGTGCCAGCCGCCCCGGGACAGGGGATTATCAGCCCCAGCATTTT. Translation gives CASRPGTGDYQPQHF.

The J gene is TRBJ2-3, the V gene TRBV10-2; D gene ambiguous. Germline CDR1 WSHSY, CDR2 SAAADI. The ends were cut back, 2 bases at V and 2 bases at J, with 11 bases in the middle. The CDR3 extends over 15 amino acids. The CDR3 DNA follows: TGCGCCAGCAGTGAGGGCGTACTCGACACAGATACGCAGTATTTT. It translates to CASSEGVLDTDTQYF.

This clonotype was recorded many times. This chain's CDR3 is CASSERQTSYEQYF. CDR3 nucleotides: TGTGCCAGCAGTGAACGACAGACCTCCTACGAGCAGTACTTC. This chain links TRBV2 with TRBJ2-7, with D perhaps TRBD1 (5 bases). V was pared by 2 bases and J by 0 bases, with 8 bases between. This CDR3 has 14 residues. The germline V gene encodes CDR1 SNHLY and CDR2 FYNNEI.

Only a few counts were recorded for this clonotype. The CDR3 DNA follows: TGCAGTGCTAAAAGGACTAGCGGGGGGATGTATGAGCAGTTCTTC. Translating gives CSAKRTSGGMYEQFF. The chain couples TRBV20-1 to TRBJ2-1; TRBD2 agrees at 14 bases. The germline gives CDR1 DFQATT, CDR2 SNEGSKA (reference sequence). V lost 4 bases, J lost 8 bases, and 7 bases stayed unmatched. The CDR3 consists of 15 residues.

The sample holds many counts of this clonotype. The V and J genes are TRBV4-1 and TRBJ2-7; 9 bases fit TRBD2. V was clipped by 5 bases and J by 3 bases; unmatched bases: 5. The CDR3 has 14 residues. CDR1 is MGHRA, CDR2 YSYEKL, per germline. CDR3 nucleotide sequence: TGCGCCAGCAGCTTAGCGGGGGAGCACTACGAGCAGTACTTC. This gives the protein CASSLAGEHYEQYF.

J is TRBJ2-3 and V is TRBV27; D is uncertain. Germline CDR1 and CDR2: MNHEY and SMNVEV (reference sequence). Trimming removed 5 bases from V and 7 bases from J, with 28 bases in between. This CDR3 has 18 amino acids. In nucleotides, the CDR3 is TGTGCCAGCAGTCCCCAACTCATCAGACGGCGTGATGATAATACGCAGTATTTT. Amino acids: CASSPQLIRRRDDNTQYF.

This clonotype was recorded at least ten times. The V gene is TRBV5-1, the J gene TRBJ2-2; unclear D gene. The CDR3 sequence is 13 residues long. Germline loops: CDR1 SGHRS, CDR2 YFSETQ. V lost 0 bases, J lost 7 bases, and 7 bases lay in between. The CDR3 loop is CASSLDNGGELFF. DNA of the CDR3: TGCGCCAGCAGCTTGGATAATGGCGGGGAGCTGTTTTTT.

The chain recombines TRBV5-4 with TRBJ2-5; D is possibly TRBD2 (6 bases). From germline, CDR1 is SGHNT and CDR2 YYREEE (reference sequence). V lost 0 bases and J 5 bases, leaving 8 bases between the germline ends. The CDR3 contains 13 residues. The CDR3 loop is CASSLGAGETQYF. DNA for the CDR3: TGTGCCAGCAGCTTGGGCGCGGGGGAGACCCAGTACTTC.

This clonotype was detected many times. The J gene is TRBJ2-7, the V gene TRBV20-1; D might be TRBD2 (5 bases). V lost 5 bases and J lost 5, with 13 bases in between. This CDR3 is 12 amino acids long. CDR1 is DFQATT and CDR2 is SNEGSKA in the germline V gene (reference sequence). This chain's CDR3 is CSALDYGNEQYF. DNA of the CDR3: TGCAGTGCTTTAGACTATGGGAACGAGCAGTACTTC.

The J gene is TRBJ2-5, the V gene TRBV20-1; D uncertain. The CDR3 is made up of 11 amino acids. CDR1 and CDR2 from the germline V gene are DFQATT and SNEGSKA (reference sequence). V lost 3 bases to trimming and J lost 4 bases, with 6 bases between them. The CDR3 spells CSASLVETQYF. In nucleotides, the CDR3 is TGCAGTGCTAGTCTGGTAGAGACCCAGTACTTC.

There are many counts of this clonotype. This chain connects TRBV6-5 to TRBJ2-3, with 13 bases aligning to TRBD2. Per the germline V gene, CDR1 is MNHEY and CDR2 is SVGAGI. The CDR3 consists of 19 residues. With 8 bases clipped from V and 0 bases from J, the junction kept 14 bases outside the gene matches. The CDR3: CASCTRTSGGERSTDTQYF. Written as DNA, the CDR3 is TGTGCCAGCTGCACTCGGACTAGCGGGGGAGAGCGTAGCACAGATACGCAGTATTTT.

This clonotype was recorded a few times. This sequence joins TRBV20-1 and TRBJ2-5, with D uncertain. Germline V gene data show CDR1 as DFQATT and CDR2 as SNEGSKA (reference sequence). The CDR3 is 12 amino acids. V lost 0 bases and J lost 0, with 2 bases in between. CDR3 sequence: CSARDDQETQYF. The CDR3 nucleotides read TGCAGTGCTAGAGATGACCAAGAGACCCAGTACTTC.

Many counts were recorded for this clonotype. The rearrangement joins TRBV5-4 to TRBJ1-5; D is unresolved. Trimming removed 4 bases at V and 0 bases at J, with 11 bases between. Per germline, CDR1 SGHNT and CDR2 YYREEE (reference sequence). The CDR3 runs to 15 residues. The CDR3 coding sequence is TGTGCCAGCAGCCGCGACGGGTATAGCAATCAGCCCCAGCATTTT. Translating gives CASSRDGYSNQPQHF.

This clonotype was seen repeatedly, ten times or more. The gene calls are TRBV6-2 or TRBV6-3 and TRBJ2-7; the match to TRBD1 covers 11 bases. This CDR3 region has 18 residues. Germline CDR1 and CDR2: MNHEY and SVGEGT. Germline trimming cut 0 bases from V and 2 bases from J; bases unmatched to any gene: 9. The CDR3 reads CASSYSSTRDRGAYEQYF. The CDR3 region has the DNA TGTGCCAGCAGTTACTCGAGCACTCGGGACAGGGGGGCCTACGAGCAGTACTTC.

The CDR3 sequence: CASSHTTSGRAYNEQFF. The DNA for the CDR3 is TGTGCCAGCAGCCATACGACTAGCGGGAGAGCCTACAATGAGCAGTTCTTC. The chain couples TRBV3-1 to TRBJ2-1; TRBD2 matches 12 bases. From germline, CDR1 is LGHDT and CDR2 YNNKEL (reference sequence). This CDR3 region has 17 residues. The ends lost 3 bases at V and 2 bases at J; junction bases unmatched: 5.